A single sample is the source of the 16 T cell receptor beta chains below, sequenced in a study of shared clonotypes between healthy human individuals. Naive CD8 cells, CD45RO-negative and positively selected for CCR7, excluded terminally differentiated effector memory CD45RA+ cells. The repertoire was sequenced with immunoSEQ multiplex PCR; TCRdb's copy has only in-frame clones and lacks some. The table lists fewer than 1 million clones, around 96% of them singletons. Input material: naive CD8+ T cells sorted from blood. The receptor set was obtained from a man aged 25 to 40 in good health.

The chain is built from TRBV29-1 and TRBJ1-5, with 9 bases fitting TRBD1. J was trimmed by 3 bases and V by 7 bases; bases with no gene match: 4. Germline CDR1 SQVTM, CDR2 ANQGSEA. The CDR3 covers 13 residues. CDR3 coding DNA: TGCAGCGCCAGGACAGGGGACAATCAGCCCCAGCATTTT. This translates into CSARTGDNQPQHF.

The genes are TRBV6-6 and TRBJ2-7; D is unresolved. This CDR3 comprises 12 residues. From germline, CDR1 is MNHNY and CDR2 SVGAGI (reference sequence). With 6 bases removed from V and 3 bases from J, the gap between germline ends came to 9 bases. CDR3 DNA: TGTGCCAGCAGCTCCTCCCTCTACGAGCAGTACTTC. Protein sequence: CASSSSLYEQYF.

The CDR3 region has the DNA TGTGCCAGCAGCTTAGCGTTCACAGGGCTTGAAGCTTTCTTT. Its translation: CASSLAFTGLEAFF. The chain is built from TRBV7-8 and TRBJ1-1; possibly TRBD1 for D (6 bases). Germline CDR1 is SGHVS and CDR2 is FQNEAQ. The CDR3 has 14 residues. V gave up 0 bases and J gave up 7 bases, with 12 bases separating them.

V gene TRBV10-3 combines with J gene TRBJ2-7, with TRBD1 matching over 10 bases. Germline CDR1 reads ENHRY; CDR2 reads SYGVKD. The CDR3 contains 17 residues. After removal of 0 bases from V and 6 bases from J, the junction contained 11 bases not matched to a gene. CDR3 in DNA: TGTGCCATCAGTGAGTCGGGGACAGGGGAAATGTTTCGCGAGCAGTACTTC. Protein sequence: CAISESGTGEMFREQYF.

J is TRBJ2-7 and V is TRBV29-1; D is ambiguous. CDR1 and CDR2 from the germline V gene are SQVTM and ANQGSEA. This CDR3 spans 12 amino acids. V lost 4 bases and J lost 4, with 11 bases in between. The DNA of the CDR3 is TGCAGCGTTGTAGGGAATGGGTACGAGCAGTACTTC. Translation: CSVVGNGYEQYF.

V gene TRBV13 combines with J gene TRBJ2-3; D gene ambiguous. Germline V gene data show CDR1 as PRHDT and CDR2 as FYEKMQ (reference sequence). Trimming cost V 4 bases and J 6 bases, with 11 bases left between them. The CDR3 has 13 residues. The CDR3 sequence is CASSSASEDTQYF. CDR3 coding DNA: TGTGCCAGCAGCTCCGCTTCGGAGGATACGCAGTATTTT.

To note about this clone: Other nucleotide sequences in the sample specify the same CDR3. The chain couples TRBV27 to TRBJ2-7, with 9 nucleotides matching TRBD2. Germline CDR1 is MNHEY and CDR2 is SMNVEV (reference sequence). This CDR3 region has 14 residues. After removal of 3 bases from V and 3 bases from J, the junction contained 3 bases not matched to a gene. CDR3 nucleotides: TGTGCCAGCAGTTTGAGTAGCGGGAGCTACGAGCAGTACTTC. It yields the protein CASSLSSGSYEQYF.

This chain uses TRBV6-5 with TRBJ2-1; 8 bases match TRBD1. Looked up from germline, CDR1 is MNHEY and CDR2 is SVGAGI. Trimming cost V 2 bases and J 4 bases; bases outside gene matches: 4. This CDR3 is built from 15 residues. The CDR3 DNA is TGTGCCAGCAGTTACCGCAGGGGGCTATACAATGAGCAGTTCTTC. Protein sequence: CASSYRRGLYNEQFF.

Worth noting for this clone: In the same sample, other DNA sequences code for this CDR3. The chain links TRBV5-6 to TRBJ2-7; D may correspond to TRBD1 or TRBD2 (5 bases each). The CDR3 is made up of 14 amino acids. Germline-derived CDR1 and CDR2 are SGHDT and YYEEEE. V dropped 1 base and J dropped 2 bases, with 10 bases sitting between them. CDR3 residues: CASSLRDGTYEQYF. The CDR3 DNA is TGTGCCAGCAGCTTGCGGGACGGCACCTACGAGCAGTACTTC.

V gene TRBV7-9 combines with J gene TRBJ2-1, with 7 nucleotides matching TRBD2. Germline V CDR1 and CDR2: SEHNR, FQNEAQ (reference sequence). CDR3 length: 16 amino acids. The V gene end was trimmed by 4 bases and the J gene end by 6 bases; junction bases not matched to a gene: 12. Here the CDR3 reads CASSSVVGGRLNEQFF. The DNA of the CDR3 is TGTGCCAGCAGCTCGGTAGTGGGCGGGAGACTCAATGAGCAGTTCTTC.

This chain links TRBV11-2 with TRBJ2-7, with D possibly TRBD2 on 5 matching bases. Germline lookup yields CDR1 SGHAT and CDR2 FQNNGV. V was pared by 5 bases and J by 3 bases, with 14 bases between. The CDR3 runs 14 residues. The CDR3 is CASSRGPLGYEQYF. CDR3 bases: TGTGCCAGCAGCAGAGGGCCCCTGGGCTACGAGCAGTACTTC.

The chain has TRBV5-1 and TRBJ2-7; 11 positions match TRBD1. With V trimmed by 5 bases and J by 2 bases, 6 bases remained unmatched. The CDR3 is made up of 15 amino acids. From germline, CDR1 is SGHRS and CDR2 YFSETQ. CDR3 protein: CASRVGTGGAYEQYF. The DNA of the CDR3 is TGCGCCAGCAGGGTAGGGACAGGGGGTGCCTACGAGCAGTACTTC.

The chain links TRBV28 to TRBJ2-5; the D gene is possibly TRBD1 (6 bases). Per germline, CDR1 MDHEN and CDR2 SYDVKM. V lost 3 bases to trimming and J lost 5 bases, with 34 bases between them. The CDR3 extends over 21 amino acids. The CDR3 bases are TGTGCCAGCAGTTTTTCTCTAAGGAATCAACCCCCACAGGGTCGCCGGGAGACCCAGTACTTC. Protein product: CASSFSLRNQPPQGRRETQYF.

The DNA for the CDR3 is TGTGCCAGCTCACCAACGGAACAGGGGGCGACTCGGCAAGAGACCCAGTACTTC. This codes for CASSPTEQGATRQETQYF. This chain links TRBV18 with TRBJ2-5; 9 nucleotides align to TRBD1. With V trimmed by 2 bases and J by 2 bases, 12 bases remained unmatched. The CDR3 is 18 residues long. Germline V gives CDR1 KGHSH, CDR2 LQKENI.

This clone has just one count. V usage is TRBV2 and J usage is TRBJ2-6; D remains ambiguous. The CDR3 covers 10 residues. V was clipped by 8 bases and J by 14 bases, with 10 bases between them. CDR1 SNHLY and CDR2 FYNNEI come from the germline V gene. CDR3 bases: TGTGCCAGCGGGATAAGCATCCTGACTTTC. It specifies CASGISILTF.

The DNA for the CDR3 is TGTGCCAGCAGGGATGACAGGGCCCTCTCCTACGAGCAGTACTTC. This codes for CASRDDRALSYEQYF. The chain joins TRBV13 to TRBJ2-7, with TRBD1 matching over 7 bases. The V gene's germline CDR1 is PRHDT and CDR2 FYEKMQ (reference sequence). The CDR3 length is 15 residues. The V gene end was trimmed by 6 bases and the J gene end by 0 bases; junction bases not matched to a gene: 8.